The sequence of this T cell receptor (beta chain) was determined in a study of blood T cell repertoires in COVID-19 (dated by TCRdb to about 2020). The study in broad terms: Collaborator samples came from the United States, Italy and Spain and covered acute and convalescent phases of COVID-19. The samples were drawn from the first 160 participants of the ongoing ImmuneRACE study and from 950 to 1,500 subjects provided by 6 global collaborators. The repertoires were released in a freely available public database meant as a resource for research on the immune response to SARS-CoV-2. Subjects who had been exposed to COVID-19, were actively infected with it, or had recovered from it provided the deeply sampled blood TCRbeta repertoires that made up the dataset. The material from the prospective study consisted of cDNA or gDNA derived from T cells, B-cell-depleted T cells, or PBMCs. Sample metadata almost always included a de-identified subject ID, COVID-19 status, age in years and sex. Where HLA class I and class II types were available, the types were taken from metadata supplied by the sample provider, not from assay-based typing.

Details on this clone: It lacks a known antigen. Base qualities are missing; no much larger clone stands one base away.

The immunoSEQ Assay, a bias-controlled multiplex PCR, was used to amplify TCRbeta CDR3 regions from genomic DNA. The study's processing was this. Nucleated cell counts per sample were estimated from amplification of reference gene primers within the assay. To quantify the absolute abundance of each unique TCRbeta CDR3 rearrangement, sequence reads were collapsed and filtered. For each sample, productive Simpson clonality was calculated as the square root of Simpson's diversity index over productive rearrangements. Held by TCRdb, this immuneACCESS table contains in-frame sequences only and omits some clones. Under half of the omission traces to an unresolved V gene where checked; the cause of the rest is unknown. V, J and clone size are those of that table, while D and trimming were read from the DNA. A total of about 210,000 clones appear in this sample, about 88% of them only once. The ten largest clones capture approximately 1.7% of the sample.

Collaborating institutions collected whole blood in K2EDTA tubes following their own protocols. For TCRbeta analysis, collaborator samples were shipped as frozen whole blood, as isolated PBMCs, or as DNA extracted from either sample type. Study-wide findings and limitations: The quantity of clinical and demographic metadata differed by source and by participant and was supplied without curation.

CDR1 is given as SGHTS and CDR2 as YDEGEE, both from the germline V gene. From cysteine to phenylalanine, the CDR3 is 17 amino acids long. Solely the CDR3 DNA is kept, with 51 bases framed from the first base. From V the trimming removes 9 bases and from J it removes 1 base, while the gene matches leave 9 bases of the junction unaccounted for. Input material: peripheral blood. The chain was built from TRBV5-8 and TRBJ2-1, and TRBD2 aligns with 14 junction nucleotides. The TCR comes from a man in his 70s with acute or convalescent COVID-19. The DNA reads TGTGCCATCCAGGTGGGACTAGCGGGAGCATCCTACAATGAGCAGTTCTTC. Translated, this gives CAIQVGLAGASYNEQFF.